The rows below give T cell receptor beta chains drawn from one sample of a study of metastatic and nonmetastatic thyroid tumors. TCRdb re-analyzed the PCR reads using MiXCR. Of more than 10,000 clones in the sample, under 35% were seen once. Sequenced sample: tumor tissue. The receptors stem from a female donor with papillary thyroid cancer or a benign thyroid nodule (not recorded which). Some clones in this sample may be carry-over from other donors' samples. The CDR3 runs from the conserved cysteine through the conserved F or W. Each record gives: J gene, V gene, D gene, clone size, CDR3 protein, CDR3 DNA. D genes are given only for firm matches. Part of the rows lack a size; the others show once, few, many or a class for expanded clones.

TRBJ2-1 TRBV5-1 TRBD1 many CASNAQGSSYNEQFF TGCGCCAGCAACGCACAGGGGAGCTCCTACAATGAGCAGTTCTTC
TRBJ2-4 TRBV4-1 NA many CASSQASTGSGIQYF TGCGCCAGCAGCCAAGCAAGCACAGGGTCGGGCATTCAGTACTTC
TRBJ2-7 TRBV28 NA NA CASSRGPVSYEQYF TGTGCCAGCAGCAGGGGCCCCGTCTCCTACGAGCAGTACTTC
TRBJ2-2 TRBV20-1 TRBD2 medium-sized CSANRVSGRLNTGELFF TGCAGTGCCAATCGGGTTAGCGGGAGACTAAACACCGGGGAGCTGTTTTTT
TRBJ2-1 TRBV20-1 NA NA CSARGAAGFNEQFF TGCAGTGCTAGAGGTGCGGCGGGGTTTAATGAGCAGTTCTTC
TRBJ2-1 TRBV12-3/TRBV12-4 NA NA CASTAHSSSYNEQFF TGTGCCAGCACGGCGCATTCGAGCTCCTACAATGAGCAGTTCTTC
TRBJ1-6 TRBV9 NA medium-sized CASSVASAGNSPLHF TGTGCCAGCAGCGTAGCCTCGGCAGGGAATTCACCCCTCCACTTT
TRBJ2-7 TRBV6-5 NA many CASSYRERSYEQYF TGTGCCAGCAGTTACAGGGAAAGATCCTACGAGCAGTACTTC
TRBJ1-1 TRBV28 NA NA CASTLKAGRTEAFF TGTGCCAGCACCTTAAAGGCAGGGAGGACTGAAGCTTTCTTT
TRBJ1-5 TRBV30 NA many CAWSRAGMGNQPQHF TGTGCCTGGAGTAGGGCGGGGATGGGCAATCAGCCCCAGCATTTT
TRBJ1-6 TRBV19 TRBD1 medium-sized CASGTGRNSYNSPLHF TGTGCCAGTGGGACAGGGCGAAACTCCTATAATTCACCCCTCCACTTT
TRBJ2-3 TRBV27 TRBD2 few CASRPRLAARTDTQYF TGTGCCAGCAGACCCAGACTAGCGGCCCGCACAGATACGCAGTATTTT
TRBJ2-5 TRBV6-1 NA many CASSPTKYIEGSETQYF TGTGCCAGCAGTCCCACCAAATATATCGAGGGATCCGAGACCCAGTACTTC
TRBJ2-7 TRBV20-1 NA NA CSARINSYEQYF TGCAGTGCTAGAATTAACAGCTACGAGCAGTACTTC
TRBJ2-5 TRBV11-1 NA medium-sized CASSLAGSGQETQYF TGTGCCAGCAGCTTAGCGGGGTCGGGGCAAGAGACCCAGTACTTC
TRBJ1-5 TRBV24-1 NA many CATSVSGGNQPQHF TGTGCCACCAGTGTGTCAGGGGGCAATCAGCCCCAGCATTTT
TRBJ2-7 TRBV11-2 NA NA CASSAEFGALANYEQYF TGTGCCAGCAGCGCGGAATTTGGGGCTCTTGCTAACTACGAGCAGTACTTC
TRBJ1-6 TRBV6-1 NA NA CASRTDSNSPLHF TGTGCCAGCAGAACGGACAGTAATTCACCCCTCCACTTT
TRBJ2-2 TRBV24-1 TRBD1 few CATSDLQQGETGELFF TGTGCCACCAGTGATTTGCAGCAGGGGGAGACCGGGGAGCTGTTTTTT
TRBJ2-2 TRBV7-2 TRBD1 NA CASSSTGKAGELFF TGTGCCAGCAGCTCGACAGGGAAGGCCGGGGAGCTGTTTTTT
TRBJ1-3 TRBV20-1 NA NA CSTPDMVSSGNTIYF TGCAGTACTCCCGATATGGTGAGCTCTGGAAACACCATATATTTT
TRBJ2-3 TRBV24-1 TRBD1 many CATSGPRQGVTDTQYF TGTGCCACCAGTGGACCCCGACAGGGGGTCACAGATACGCAGTATTTT
TRBJ2-7 TRBV20-1 TRBD2 NA CSASDTGGGIYEQYF TGCAGTGCTAGTGATACTGGCGGGGGAATCTACGAGCAGTACTTC
TRBJ2-1 TRBV6-1 NA many CASSDNEQFF TGTGCCAGCAGTGACAATGAGCAGTTCTTC
TRBJ1-5 TRBV28 NA many CASSSSGAQHF TGTGCCAGCAGTTCCTCAGGGGCCCAGCATTTT
TRBJ1-6 TRBV30 NA NA CAWRAWSSYNSPLHF TGTGCCTGGAGGGCATGGAGCTCCTATAATTCACCCCTCCACTTT
TRBJ2-7 TRBV2 NA many CATRLEGTYEQYF TGTGCCACCCGCCTCGAGGGAACCTACGAGCAGTACTTC
TRBJ2-7 TRBV15 TRBD2 few CATSRRGGASYEQYF TGTGCCACCAGCCGTCGGGGGGGGGCCTCCTACGAGCAGTACTTC
TRBJ2-7 TRBV20-1 NA NA CSARFRTGIHEQYF TGCAGTGCTAGGTTTCGCACAGGTATCCACGAGCAGTACTTC
TRBJ1-5 TRBV7-2 NA medium-sized CASSLGPGNQPQHF TGTGCCAGCAGCTTAGGGCCAGGGAATCAGCCCCAGCATTTT
TRBJ1-3 TRBV6-6 NA many CASSYSSGGNTIYF TGTGCCAGCAGTTACTCGTCTGGAGGAAACACCATATATTTT
TRBJ1-2 TRBV6-1 NA NA CASSPDRTNYGYTF TGTGCCAGCAGTCCTGACAGGACTAACTATGGCTACACCTTC
TRBJ1-6 TRBV4-2 NA many CASSPGGPFTRNSPLHF TGTGCCAGCAGCCCGGGGGGGCCTTTTACAAGAAATTCACCCCTCCACTTT
TRBJ2-1 TRBV24-1 TRBD2 many CATGRLADSSYNEQFF TGTGCCACCGGCAGACTAGCGGATTCCTCCTACAATGAGCAGTTCTTC
TRBJ1-1 TRBV19 NA many CASLGFATEAFF TGTGCCAGTCTGGGGTTTGCCACTGAAGCTTTCTTT
TRBJ2-2 TRBV19 TRBD1 many CASSIDRGQGAGELFF TGTGCCAGTAGTATAGACAGGGGGCAAGGCGCCGGGGAGCTGTTTTTT
TRBJ1-3 TRBV27 NA NA CASGRGTSGNTIYF TGTGCCAGCGGGAGGGGGACCTCTGGAAACACCATATATTTT
TRBJ1-5 TRBV2 NA many CASRLGISNQPQHF TGTGCCAGCAGACTAGGGATTAGCAATCAGCCCCAGCATTTT
TRBJ2-2 TRBV20-1 TRBD1 NA CSASLTGITGELFF TGCAGTGCTAGTCTGACAGGGATAACCGGGGAGCTGTTTTTT
TRBJ2-1 TRBV16 TRBD2 many CASSQGQRGSYNEQFF TGTGCCAGCAGCCAAGGTCAGCGGGGCTCCTACAATGAGCAGTTCTTC
TRBJ2-1 TRBV6-4 TRBD2 NA CASSDGTSGYNEQFF TGTGCCAGCAGTGACGGGACTAGCGGCTACAATGAGCAGTTCTTC
TRBJ1-5 TRBV19 NA medium-sized CASSIDHFGGAGNQPQHF TGTGCCAGTAGTATAGATCATTTTGGGGGCGCCGGCAATCAGCCCCAGCATTTT
TRBJ2-6 TRBV20-1 NA medium-sized CSAIDPGANVLTF TGCAGTGCCATTGATCCCGGGGCCAACGTCCTGACTTTC
TRBJ2-5 TRBV9 TRBD2 medium-sized CASSGAGIGETQYF TGTGCCAGCAGTGGAGCGGGGATTGGAGAGACCCAGTACTTC
TRBJ2-1 TRBV6-1 NA NA CASPSYNEQFF TGTGCCAGTCCCTCCTACAATGAGCAGTTCTTC
TRBJ2-1 TRBV4-2 TRBD2 many CASSQDPREGRNEQFF TGTGCCAGCAGCCAAGATCCGAGGGAGGGTAGGAATGAGCAGTTCTTC
TRBJ1-1 TRBV27 NA medium-sized CASSEQGRTEAFF TGTGCCAGCAGTGAGCAGGGGAGGACTGAAGCTTTCTTT
TRBJ2-7 TRBV20-1 TRBD2 NA CSAQPQREGFYEQYF TGCAGTGCTCAACCCCAGCGGGAGGGTTTCTACGAGCAGTACTTC
TRBJ2-7 TRBV7-2 NA NA CASSLVSLYEQYF TGTGCCAGCAGCTTAGTTTCTCTCTACGAGCAGTACTTC
TRBJ2-5 TRBV7-9 NA few CASSDTRGTQYF TGTGCCAGCAGCGACACCCGGGGGACCCAGTACTTC
TRBJ2-1 TRBV20-1 NA NA CSATVSQDLGEQFF TGCAGTGCCACCGTATCCCAGGACTTGGGTGAGCAGTTCTTC
TRBJ2-2 TRBV7-2 NA many CASSLYGSKGELFF TGTGCCAGCAGCTTATACGGGAGTAAGGGGGAGCTGTTTTTT
TRBJ2-7 TRBV12-5 NA few CASGMPQGRSIDEQYF TGTGCTAGTGGTATGCCACAGGGCCGTTCCATCGACGAGCAGTACTTC